The 25 T cell receptor beta chains below all came from one sample that was sequenced in a study of blood T cell repertoires in COVID-19 (dated by TCRdb to the early 2020s). The library was built by means of the immunoSEQ multiplex PCR assay. Here the immuneACCESS table is served through TCRdb, limited to in-frame sequences with V and J called. Missing clones are a known gap in these copies; in checked studies unresolved V genes cover under half, and the rest lacks a known reason. The sample records around 130,000 clones, 85% of which are singletons. Roughly 4.5% of the sample lies in the top ten. The sequencing input was peripheral blood. The receptors stem from a human donor in a cohort sampled during active COVID-19.

The chain recombines TRBV6-6 with TRBJ2-5; D not certain. The CDR3 consists of 12 residues. Trimming stripped 5 bases from V and 4 bases from J, with 8 bases between. Germline V CDR1 and CDR2: MNHNY, SVGAGI (reference sequence). The CDR3 here is CASSPSGETQYF. CDR3 nucleotide sequence: TGTGCCAGCAGTCCCTCGGGAGAGACCCAGTACTTC.

CDR3 nucleotide sequence: TGTGCCAGCAGGAGACAGAGCTCCTACAATGAGCAGTTCTTC. This encodes CASRRQSSYNEQFF. The chain couples TRBV11-3 to TRBJ2-1; a possible D gene is TRBD1 (5 bases). The CDR3 loop spans 14 amino acids. With 6 bases removed from V and 0 bases from J, the gap between germline ends came to 9 bases. CDR1 is SGHNT, CDR2 YENEEA, per germline.

The chain carries TRBV27 and TRBJ1-4, with 7 bases aligning to TRBD1. The V segment lost 2 bases and the J segment 8 bases; nucleotides outside the gene matches: 5. The germline V gene has CDR1 MNHEY and CDR2 SMNVEV (reference sequence). The CDR3 is 14 amino acids. The CDR3 loop is CASSLIPGGEKLFF. The CDR3 DNA reads as TGTGCCAGCAGTTTAATTCCAGGGGGAGAAAAACTGTTTTTT.

This chain connects TRBV6-2 or TRBV6-3 to TRBJ2-1; TRBD2 aligns across 13 bases. With V trimmed by 2 bases and J by 0 bases, 10 bases remained unmatched. The CDR3 totals 20 residues. Germline V gene sequence: CDR1 MNHEY, CDR2 SVGEGT. The CDR3: CASSYPGLAGELRSYNEQFF. CDR3 in DNA: TGTGCCAGCAGTTACCCAGGACTAGCGGGAGAATTACGCTCCTACAATGAGCAGTTCTTC.

The J gene is TRBJ1-3, the V gene TRBV24-1; D remains unclear. CDR3 length: 13 residues. Germline loops: CDR1 KGHDR, CDR2 SFDVKD. The germline V and J ends were trimmed by 10 bases and 0 bases, with 9 bases remaining between them. DNA of the CDR3: TGTGCCACGAGGGAAAGCTCTGGAAACACCATATATTTT. This codes for CATRESSGNTIYF.

The J gene is TRBJ2-6, the V gene TRBV10-3, with a tentative D call TRBD2 (6 bases). V was cut by 8 bases and J by 4 bases, with 21 bases left in between. Germline V gene sequence: CDR1 ENHRY, CDR2 SYGVKD. The CDR3 consists of 17 residues. This CDR3 reads CAIGKGWGTGGANVLTF. The CDR3, as DNA: TGTGCCATCGGTAAGGGTTGGGGGACTGGCGGGGCCAACGTCCTGACTTTC.

The chain uses TRBV6-5 and TRBJ1-5; D unresolved. The CDR3 sequence is 14 residues long. Germline CDR1 reads MNHEY; CDR2 reads SVGAGI. V was cut by 5 bases and J by 1 base, with 9 bases left in between. CDR3 sequence: CASSLRESNQPQHF. For the CDR3, the DNA is TGTGCCAGCAGTCTACGGGAGAGCAATCAGCCCCAGCATTTT.

The gene calls are TRBV6-5 and TRBJ2-5; TRBD2 matches at 9 bases. The germline V gene has CDR1 MNHEY and CDR2 SVGAGI. Unmatched junction bases numbered 8, after V lost 5 bases and J lost 4 bases. The length of the CDR3 is 15 residues. The CDR3 DNA sequence: TGTGCCAGCAGTCTAATGGGAGCGGGGGGAGAGACCCAGTACTTC. Protein product: CASSLMGAGGETQYF.

The V and J genes are TRBV18 and TRBJ1-1; D gene unclear. There are 13 residues in the CDR3. The V and J ends lost 2 bases and 13 bases respectively, with 17 bases between them. Germline assignment: CDR1 KGHSH and CDR2 LQKENI. The DNA of the CDR3 is TGTGCCAGCTCACCATCCCGGTCCCTATATGTTTTCTTT. Residues: CASSPSRSLYVFF.

The chain links TRBV7-2 to TRBJ2-5, with 8 bases matching TRBD2. CDR1 and CDR2 from the germline V gene are SGHTA and FQGNSA. With V trimmed by 2 bases and J by 9 bases, 14 bases remained unmatched. The CDR3 is made up of 16 amino acids. DNA for the CDR3: TGTGCCAGCAGCTTATATTTCGCGGGAGGACCAGGGGCCCAGTACTTC. Encoded protein: CASSLYFAGGPGAQYF.

The rearrangement uses TRBV5-1 and TRBJ2-5; possibly TRBD2 for D (6 bases). V shed 4 bases and J shed 1 base, with 23 bases lying between them. This CDR3 region has 18 residues. In germline, CDR1 is SGHRS, CDR2 YFSETQ. The CDR3 here is CASSRREVWETAQETQYF. CDR3 sequence (DNA): TGCGCCAGCAGCAGGAGGGAGGTTTGGGAGACTGCCCAAGAGACCCAGTACTTC.

The chain employs TRBV28 and TRBJ1-2, with TRBD1 as a possible D gene (5 bases). The CDR3 consists of 12 residues. Germline loops: CDR1 MDHEN, CDR2 SYDVKM. V was cut by 6 bases and J by 3 bases, with 8 bases left in between. CDR3 in DNA: TGTGCCAGCAGGCAGGGCTACTATGGCTACACCTTC. As protein: CASRQGYYGYTF.

This clone was counted a single time. This chain uses TRBV12-3 or TRBV12-4 with TRBJ2-1; weak D call: TRBD2 (5 bases). The CDR3 consists of 12 residues. V lost 5 bases to trimming and J lost 9 bases, with 11 bases between them. In nucleotides, the CDR3 is TGTGCCAGCAGTGATAGCGCGAGTGAGCAGTTCTTC. This sequence encodes CASSDSASEQFF.

The genes are TRBV5-5 and TRBJ1-1; 10 positions match TRBD1. V lost 4 bases, J lost 8 bases, and 14 bases stayed unmatched. CDR1 and CDR2 (germline): SGHKS, YYEKEE (reference sequence). CDR3 length: 16 residues. The CDR3 spells CASSPRVGQGSSEAFF. Written as DNA, the CDR3 is TGTGCCAGCAGCCCACGGGTGGGACAGGGGTCCTCCGAAGCTTTCTTT.

CDR3 region: CASSLEQGVSYGYTF. In DNA form, the CDR3 reads TGCGCCAGCAGCTTGGAACAGGGGGTTAGCTATGGCTACACCTTC. The chain couples TRBV5-1 to TRBJ1-2, with TRBD1 identical over 8 bases. Losses at the gene ends were 0 bases for V and 4 bases for J; bases not matched to a gene: 5. The CDR3 contains 15 residues. Germline loops: CDR1 SGHRS, CDR2 YFSETQ.

The chain recombines TRBV27 with TRBJ2-2; no reliable D call. Looked up from germline, CDR1 is MNHEY and CDR2 is SMNVEV (reference sequence). The CDR3 has 13 amino acids. The germline V and J ends were trimmed by 4 bases and 0 bases, with 3 bases remaining between them. Here the CDR3 reads CASSSTNTGELFF. The CDR3 nucleotides read TGTGCCAGCAGTTCCACGAACACCGGGGAGCTGTTTTTT.

The chain employs TRBV18 and TRBJ2-7; D perhaps matches TRBD2 (5 bases). Germline loops: CDR1 KGHSH, CDR2 LQKENI. The CDR3 runs to 18 residues. Trimming cost V 4 bases and J 6 bases, with 28 bases left between them. CDR3 loop: CASSLLGASQKRSSEQYV. CDR3 DNA: TGTGCCAGCTCACTTTTGGGCGCTAGCCAAAAGAGGTCTTCCGAGCAGTACGTC.

The rearrangement joins TRBV25-1 to TRBJ1-2; D is possibly TRBD1 (6 bases). Germline lookup yields CDR1 MGHDK and CDR2 SYGVNS. The CDR3 covers 16 residues. V dropped 2 bases and J dropped 1 base, with 14 bases sitting between them. The CDR3 loop reads CASSEQPGDNNYGYTF. CDR3 coding DNA: TGTGCCAGCAGTGAACAGCCTGGGGACAATAACTATGGCTACACCTTC.

This clone is a singleton in its sample. The rearrangement joins TRBV7-2 to TRBJ2-5; D remains unclear. Germline V gene data show CDR1 as SGHTA and CDR2 as FQGNSA. The CDR3 covers 15 residues. Trimming cost V 2 bases and J 3 bases, with 13 bases left between them. The CDR3 loop is CASSLLPSLEETQYF. CDR3 coding DNA: TGTGCCAGCAGCTTATTGCCGAGTTTGGAAGAGACCCAGTACTTC.

The chain joins TRBV9 to TRBJ2-6; D remains ambiguous. Germline CDR1 and CDR2: SGDLS and YYNGEE. CDR3 length equals 14 residues. The V gene lost 4 bases and the J gene lost 4 bases, with 9 bases spanning the gap. CDR3 in amino acids: CASSLESGANVLTF. The CDR3 bases are TGTGCCAGCAGCTTAGAGAGCGGGGCCAACGTCCTGACTTTC.

V usage is TRBV6-5 and J usage is TRBJ2-7, with 7 bases fitting TRBD1. V was pared by 5 bases and J by 3 bases, with 10 bases of the junction left unmatched. This CDR3 has 15 residues. The V gene's germline CDR1 is MNHEY and CDR2 SVGAGI. CDR3 in DNA: TGTGCCAGCAGTCGGACGCCAGGGGGATTCTACGAGCAGTACGTC. Amino acids: CASSRTPGGFYEQYV.

The J gene is TRBJ2-1, the V gene TRBV24-1, with a weak D call TRBD2 (5 bases). Germline CDR1 KGHDR, CDR2 SFDVKD. This CDR3 has 12 amino acids. Trimming left V 9 bases short and J 9 bases short, with 14 bases between. The CDR3 loop reads CATGELAGEQFF. CDR3 bases: TGTGCCACCGGCGAGCTAGCCGGTGAGCAGTTCTTC.

The chain has TRBV7-9 and TRBJ1-2; 10 bases line up with TRBD1. This CDR3 is 13 amino acids long. Germline V gives CDR1 SEHNR, CDR2 FQNEAQ (reference sequence). Germline trimming cut 3 bases from V and 8 bases from J; bases unmatched to any gene: 3. CDR3 DNA: TGTGCCAGCAGCTTGGACAGGGGGGGAGGCTACACCTTC. It yields the protein CASSLDRGGGYTF.

V is TRBV29-1 and J is TRBJ2-5; 7 bases are a match to TRBD1. The CDR3 length is 12 residues. CDR1 and CDR2 from the germline V gene are SQVTM and ANQGSEA. V shed 3 bases, J shed 4 bases, and the junction held 2 bases outside the gene matches. The chain's CDR3 is CSVERTGETQYF. In DNA, the CDR3 is TGCAGCGTTGAGAGGACAGGAGAGACCCAGTACTTC. The whole variable domain, remainder taken from reference TRBV29-1 and TRBJ2-5, is SAVISQKPSRDICQRGTSLTIQCQVDSQVTMMFWYRQQPGQSLTLIATANQGSEATYESGFVIDKFPISRPNLTFSTLTVSNMSPEDSSIYLCSVERTGETQYFGPGTRLLVL.

For this clone: Other DNA sequences in this sample translate to the same CDR3. The chain uses TRBV28 and TRBJ2-1, with D perhaps TRBD1 (6 bases). The CDR3 is 15 amino acids. Germline values: CDR1 MDHEN, CDR2 SYDVKM. Trimming took 3 bases from V and 3 from J, leaving 12 bases between them. CDR3 coding DNA: TGTGCCAGCAGTTTGGACAGCCGGGTCTACAATGAGCAGTTCTTC. As protein: CASSLDSRVYNEQFF.